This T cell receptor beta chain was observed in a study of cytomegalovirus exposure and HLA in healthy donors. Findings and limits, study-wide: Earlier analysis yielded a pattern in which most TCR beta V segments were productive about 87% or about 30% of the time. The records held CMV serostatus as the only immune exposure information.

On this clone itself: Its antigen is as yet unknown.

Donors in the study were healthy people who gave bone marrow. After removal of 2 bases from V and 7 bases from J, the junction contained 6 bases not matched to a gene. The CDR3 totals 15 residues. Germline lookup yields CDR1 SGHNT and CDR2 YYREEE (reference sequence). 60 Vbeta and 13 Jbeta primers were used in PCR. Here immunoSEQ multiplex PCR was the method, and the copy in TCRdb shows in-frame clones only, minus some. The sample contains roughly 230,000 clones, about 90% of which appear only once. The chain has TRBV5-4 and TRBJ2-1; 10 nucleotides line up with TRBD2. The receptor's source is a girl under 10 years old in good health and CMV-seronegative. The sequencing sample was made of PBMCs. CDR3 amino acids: CASSFPGLASNEQFF. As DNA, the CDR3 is TGTGCCAGCAGCTTTCCGGGACTAGCGTCAAATGAGCAGTTCTTC.